The next 20 T cell receptor beta chains were all read from a single sample in a study of CD8 T cells in ankylosing spondylitis. TCRdb redid the calling of the 5' RACE reads with MiXCR, one entry per CDR3 protein. Counted here are about 220,000 distinct CDR3 sequences, roughly a tenth occurring once; the ten biggest clones make up about a fifth. Sequenced: blood, either unsorted or a sorted T cell fraction (not recorded which). Receptor source: a male donor with ankylosing spondylitis or in good health (not recorded which).

The sample holds a few counts of this clonotype. V and J are TRBV7-2 and TRBJ2-5; TRBD1 agrees at 7 bases. The CDR3 runs to 14 residues. The J segment lost 2 bases and the V segment lost 3 bases, leaving 3 bases of the junction unmatched. Germline V lookup: CDR1 SGHTA, CDR2 FQGNSA. This chain's CDR3 is CASSFDRDQETQYF. The CDR3 region has the DNA TGTGCCAGCAGCTTCGACAGGGATCAAGAGACCCAGTACTTC.

This clonotype was seen at least ten times. This chain links TRBV29-1 with TRBJ2-7, with 9 positions matching TRBD1. V was pared by 6 bases and J by 0 bases, with 9 bases of the junction left unmatched. Germline V gives CDR1 SQVTM, CDR2 ANQGSEA. CDR3 size: 15 residues. The CDR3 here is CSVAGTGIRSYEQYF. The CDR3 coding sequence is TGCAGCGTCGCTGGGACAGGGATTCGCTCCTACGAGCAGTACTTC.

A few counts support this clonotype. J is TRBJ2-5 and V is TRBV7-2; 7 bases are shared with TRBD2. The CDR3 is 14 amino acids. CDR1 is SGHTA, CDR2 FQGNSA, per germline. J lost 2 bases, V lost 7 bases, and 7 bases had no gene match. For the CDR3, the DNA is TGTGCCAGCATTCCGGGGGGTAGTCAAGAGACCCAGTACTTC. Protein product: CASIPGGSQETQYF.

The table lists this clonotype with many counts. V gene TRBV3-1 combines with J gene TRBJ2-2; D call uncertain. The V and J ends lost 0 bases and 3 bases respectively, with 11 bases between them. CDR3 length: 16 amino acids. The germline V gene has CDR1 LGHDT and CDR2 YNNKEL (reference sequence). The CDR3 sequence is CASSQDPRSDTGELFF. CDR3 nucleotide sequence: TGTGCCAGCAGCCAAGATCCCAGGTCGGACACCGGGGAGCTGTTTTTT.

This clonotype was seen a handful of times. V usage is TRBV5-1 and J usage is TRBJ1-5, with 12 bases lining up with TRBD1. The V gene's germline CDR1 is SGHRS and CDR2 YFSETQ. The CDR3 contains 19 residues. After removal of 5 bases from V and 0 bases from J, the junction contained 12 bases not matched to a gene. In DNA form, the CDR3 reads TGCGCCAGCAGACACCCCGGGACAGGGGGCCCCTATAGCAATCAGCCCCAGCATTTT. Amino acids: CASRHPGTGGPYSNQPQHF.

This clonotype was counted between two and nine times. The V and J genes are TRBV28 and TRBJ2-1; the D is unclear. The V gene's germline CDR1 is MDHEN and CDR2 SYDVKM. Trimming shortened V by 5 bases and J by 7 bases, and 24 bases separated the two germline ends. This CDR3 has 17 amino acids. CDR3 in amino acids: CASSTLNDAVLTNEQFF. The CDR3 DNA follows: TGTGCCAGCAGTACCTTAAACGACGCCGTCCTTACAAATGAGCAGTTCTTC.

The genes are TRBV28 and TRBJ2-5, with D possibly TRBD1 on 5 matching bases. Deletions cut 2 bases from V and 6 bases from J, with 13 bases between. The length of the CDR3 is 14 residues. CDR1 and CDR2 from the germline V gene are MDHEN and SYDVKM. The CDR3 DNA follows: TGTGCCAGCAGTTTAACATCAGGGATACAGACCCAGTACTTC. It translates to CASSLTSGIQTQYF.

This clonotype occurred many times. The chain employs TRBV5-1 and TRBJ2-7; the D gene is possibly TRBD1 (6 bases). CDR1 and CDR2 from the germline V gene are SGHRS and YFSETQ. CDR3 length: 14 amino acids. V shed 6 bases and J shed 2 bases, with 15 bases lying between them. The CDR3 protein is CASTPIQGTYEQYF. In DNA, the CDR3 is TGCGCCAGCACCCCGATCCAGGGGACCTACGAGCAGTACTTC.

This sequence joins TRBV6-1 and TRBJ2-2; no clear D. This CDR3 spans 18 amino acids. Germline V lookup: CDR1 MNHNS, CDR2 SASEGT. Trimming stripped 1 base from V and 1 base from J, with 16 bases between. Here the CDR3 DNA reads TGTGCCAGCAGTGAAGAGAGTGGTGGACGGCTGAACACCGGGGAGCTGTTTTTT. Translated: CASSEESGGRLNTGELFF.

Only a few counts were recorded for this clonotype. The genes are TRBV5-6 and TRBJ2-7, with D unclear. CDR1 is SGHDT, CDR2 YYEEEE, per germline. Trimming took 4 bases from V and 3 from J, leaving 8 bases between them. The CDR3 runs to 12 residues. CDR3 residues: CASSVWDYEQYF. The CDR3 DNA sequence: TGTGCCAGCAGCGTATGGGACTACGAGCAGTACTTC.

This clonotype was observed at least ten times. This chain links TRBV5-1 with TRBJ2-5; 8 positions agree with TRBD1. Trimming took 0 bases from V and 4 from J; bases not matched to a gene: 5. The CDR3 runs 15 residues. CDR1 and CDR2 (germline): SGHRS, YFSETQ. The CDR3 nucleotides are TGCGCCAGCAGCTTGGAAGGACAGGGACGAGAGACCCAGTACTTC. Translation: CASSLEGQGRETQYF.

This clonotype has more than one count but fewer than ten. The chain is built from TRBV20-1 and TRBJ2-3; the match to TRBD2 covers 9 bases. From germline, CDR1 is DFQATT and CDR2 SNEGSKA (reference sequence). Unmatched junction bases numbered 14, after V lost 6 bases and J lost 1 base. The CDR3 spans 17 residues. CDR3 sequence reads: CSADGLLAGGGTDTQYF. In DNA, the CDR3 is TGCAGTGCAGACGGGTTGTTGGCGGGGGGGGGCACAGATACGCAGTATTTT.

This clonotype was observed at least ten times. This chain uses TRBV20-1 with TRBJ1-6; D is uncertain. In germline, CDR1 is DFQATT, CDR2 SNEGSKA (reference sequence). V dropped 0 bases and J dropped 5 bases, with 11 bases sitting between them. CDR3 length: 15 residues. CDR3 residues: CSARDGVFDNSPLHF. CDR3 DNA sequence: TGCAGTGCTAGAGATGGGGTTTTTGATAATTCACCCCTCCACTTT.

V is TRBV4-1 and J is TRBJ2-5, with TRBD2 identical over 13 bases. Germline CDR1 MGHRA, CDR2 YSYEKL. This CDR3 spans 16 amino acids. With V trimmed by 4 bases and J by 3 bases, 5 bases remained unmatched. The CDR3 here is CASSLAGTSGEETQYF. The CDR3 DNA reads as TGCGCCAGCAGCCTCGCCGGGACTAGCGGGGAAGAGACCCAGTACTTC.

In its sample, this clonotype was seen a few times. The V gene is TRBV6-1, the J gene TRBJ2-6; D is ambiguous. V was cut by 5 bases and J by 4 bases, with 9 bases left in between. CDR3 length: 14 residues. Germline assignment: CDR1 MNHNS and CDR2 SASEGT. The CDR3 DNA reads as TGTGCCAGCAGTAGACCCGACGGGGCCAACGTCCTGACTTTC. This sequence encodes CASSRPDGANVLTF.

The genes are TRBV20-1 and TRBJ2-5; D unresolved. V shed 6 bases and J shed 2 bases, with 10 bases lying between them. From germline, CDR1 is DFQATT and CDR2 SNEGSKA (reference sequence). The CDR3 is 12 residues long. The CDR3 spells CSAHLPQETQYF. CDR3 nucleotide sequence: TGCAGTGCCCACCTGCCGCAAGAGACCCAGTACTTC.

This clonotype was recorded many times. The chain combines TRBV24-1 with TRBJ2-7; D might be TRBD1 (5 bases). V was pared by 3 bases and J by 5 bases, with 13 bases between. The CDR3 runs 14 residues. CDR1 is KGHDR, CDR2 SFDVKD, per germline. The CDR3 loop reads CATSDPRVSDEQYF. For the CDR3, the DNA is TGTGCCACCAGTGATCCCAGGGTATCGGACGAGCAGTACTTC.

This clonotype showed up many times. J is TRBJ2-2 and V is TRBV28; tentatively, D is TRBD1 or TRBD2 (5 bases each). This CDR3 region has 15 residues. The germline V gene has CDR1 MDHEN and CDR2 SYDVKM. V shed 4 bases and J shed 2 bases, with 11 bases lying between them. CDR3 bases: TGTGCCAGCAGTTACACGGGACGCAACACCGGGGAGCTGTTTTTT. Protein sequence: CASSYTGRNTGELFF. Combining the CDR3 with reference TRBV28 and TRBJ2-2 gives the whole variable domain DVKVTQSSRYLVKRTGEKVFLECVQDMDHENMFWYRQDPGLGLRLIYFSYDVKMKEKGDIPEGYSVSREKKERFSLILESASTNQTSMYLCASSYTGRNTGELFFGEGSRLTVL.

In this sample, this clonotype turned up a few times. V is TRBV5-1 and J is TRBJ2-1; D may be TRBD2 (5 bases). The CDR3 sequence is 15 residues long. V shed 0 bases and J shed 3 bases, with 10 bases lying between them. CDR1 and CDR2 (germline): SGHRS, YFSETQ. CDR3 sequence: CASSLELGHYNEQFF. The CDR3 DNA follows: TGCGCCAGCAGCTTGGAACTAGGGCACTACAATGAGCAGTTCTTC.

This clonotype was picked up a small number of times. This chain links TRBV15 with TRBJ2-2; TRBD1 is a possible D gene (5 bases). V was trimmed by 6 bases and J by 1 base, leaving 9 bases between them. The germline V gene encodes CDR1 LNHNV and CDR2 YYDKDF (reference sequence). This CDR3 spans 14 amino acids. The CDR3 sequence is CATSPTVNTGELFF. In DNA form, the CDR3 reads TGTGCCACCAGTCCGACAGTGAACACCGGGGAGCTGTTTTTT. Looking up the rest from reference TRBV15 and TRBJ2-2 gives the full variable domain: DAMVIQNPRYQVTQFGKPVTLSCSQTLNHNVMYWYQQKSSQAPKLLFHYYDKDFNNEADTPDNFQSRRPNTSFCFLDIRSPGLGDTAMYLCATSPTVNTGELFFGEGSRLTVL.